This T cell receptor beta chain was found in a study of blood T cells in healthy people across ages. A word on this clonotype: The antigen remains undetermined. This clone may be a read error of a much larger clone one base away.

Then a second PCR, running roughly 7 to 11 cycles, was carried out with a sample-barcoded 5' primer and a J-beta primer mix. MiXCR, run by TCRdb on the 5' RACE reads, gives a single entry per CDR3 protein. The profile shows 600,000 or so distinct CDR3 sequences, 25% to 35% of them singletons. The CDR3 loop spans 11 amino acids. CDR1 and CDR2 (germline): SGHRS, YFSETQ. The study's findings and limits: There was a strong correlation between TCR beta diversity and naive T cell percentage.

The total RNA that was extracted per sample amounted to at least 5.5 micrograms. Input material: blood. The clonotype was recovered from a woman at least 80 years old in good health. The rearrangement links TRBV5-1 to TRBJ2-1, with D hard to call. CDR3 residues: CASGLINEQFF. DNA of the CDR3: TGCGCCAGCGGCTTGATAAATGAGCAGTTCTTC.